The T cell receptor beta chain under discussion was sequenced for a study of a mutant IDH1 vaccine in newly diagnosed glioma. Sequenced by immunoSEQ multiplex PCR; TCRdb stores in-frame clones only, minus some. The sample consists of 65,000 or so clones, about 85% of them appearing once. As for this clone: Its target is unknown. The germline gene is not matched at one end of the junction; a read error may be the cause.

Noted time point: week 23, last vaccination. Topical imiquimod was applied with each vaccine dose, which held 300 ug of mutant IDH1 20-mer peptide. Tumors from donors were new WHO grade 3 or 4 IDH1-mutant astrocytomas with ATRX loss. This TCR derives from a man aged 30 to 39 with glioma. Sequenced material: PBMCs, taken from a glioma patient whose treatment included an IDH1 peptide vaccine.

The CDR3 sequence: CASSHYPF. CDR3 sequence (DNA): TGTGCCAGCAGCCATTATCCCTTT. The rearrangement links TRBV5-6 to TRBJ1-1; D remains unclear. The CDR3 length is 8 residues. The germline V gene has CDR1 SGHDT and CDR2 YYEEEE.